Listed below are T cell receptor beta chains from one sample, sequenced in a study of blood T cell repertoires in COVID-19. Method: immunoSEQ multiplex PCR; TCRdb's copy keeps in-frame clones and lacks some. The table shows approximately 220,000 clones, with roughly 85% occurring only once. The sequencing input was PBMCs or T cells enriched from blood (not recorded which). Receptors were obtained from a man aged 35 to 55 who had recovered from COVID-19. The CDR3 runs from the conserved cysteine through the conserved F or W. The D gene is left open where the match is weak. Some rows mark clone size as missing; the rest say once, few, many or name a class of expanded clone.

TRBJ2-1,TRBD2,few,TRBV19,CASSRLAGSEQFF,TGTGCCAGTAGTAGACTAGCGGGCTCTGAGCAGTTCTTC
TRBJ2-1,NA,NA,TRBV7-9,CASSLDIPTYNEQFF,TGTGCCAGCAGCTTGGACATCCCGACCTACAATGAGCAGTTCTTC
TRBJ1-4,NA,NA,TRBV6-5,CASLGATNEKLFF,TGTGCCAGCCTGGGAGCAACTAATGAAAAACTGTTTTTT
TRBJ1-5,TRBD1,NA,TRBV18,CASSSDRGQPQHF,TGTGCCAGCTCATCAGACAGGGGTCAGCCCCAGCATTTT
TRBJ2-7,TRBD2,NA,TRBV7-2,CASSLVVLAVSYEQYF,TGTGCCAGCAGCTTAGTAGTACTAGCGGTCTCCTACGAGCAGTACTTC
TRBJ1-3,NA,NA,TRBV7-2,CASSFAGGNTIYF,TGTGCCAGCAGCTTTGCAGGGGGAAACACCATATATTTT
TRBJ2-2,NA,once,TRBV14,CASSQNPRGGTYPNTGELFF,TGTGCCAGCAGCCAAAACCCCCGGGGCGGGACCTACCCTAACACCGGGGAGCTGTTTTTT
TRBJ2-2,TRBD2,NA,TRBV7-3,CASRAGGLTGELFF,TGTGCCAGCAGAGCGGGAGGTCTAACCGGGGAGCTGTTTTTT
TRBJ1-3,TRBD1,once,TRBV6-1,CASSAGQGGSGNTIYF,TGTGCCAGCAGTGCGGGACAGGGGGGCTCTGGAAACACCATATATTTT
TRBJ2-7,NA,NA,TRBV5-1,CASSSGTLGGDEQYF,TGCGCCAGCAGCTCCGGGACATTAGGGGGAGACGAGCAGTACTTC
TRBJ1-2,TRBD1,NA,TRBV10-3,CAITGRQGRGYTF,TGTGCCATCACCGGACGACAGGGTCGAGGCTACACCTTC
TRBJ1-3,TRBD1,NA,TRBV29-1,CSVGTGSGNTIYF,TGCAGCGTCGGGACAGGCTCTGGAAACACCATATATTTT
TRBJ1-1,NA,NA,TRBV12-3/TRBV12-4,CASSFSKSEAFF,TGTGCCAGCAGTTTCAGTAAATCCGAAGCTTTCTTT
TRBJ2-2,TRBD1,NA,TRBV7-3,CASSPAGTVNTGELFF,TGTGCCAGCAGCCCCGCCGGGACAGTGAACACCGGGGAGCTGTTTTTT
TRBJ1-6,NA,NA,TRBV15,CATSREMTEPNSPLHF,TGTGCCACCAGCAGAGAAATGACAGAACCCAATTCACCCCTCCACTTT
TRBJ2-5,TRBD2,NA,TRBV10-3,CAISNSPGLAGVGETQYF,TGTGCCATCAGTAACTCACCGGGACTAGCGGGAGTTGGGGAGACCCAGTACTTC
TRBJ1-1,TRBD1,NA,TRBV5-1,CASSSMTGGDTEAFF,TGCGCCAGCAGCTCTATGACAGGGGGGGACACTGAAGCTTTCTTT
TRBJ1-5,NA,once,TRBV28,CASTSYQGPQGPQHF,TGTGCCAGCACCTCCTATCAGGGCCCCCAGGGGCCCCAGCATTTT
TRBJ1-1,TRBD1,NA,TRBV27,CASSPRGTEAFF,TGTGCCAGCAGTCCCAGGGGGACTGAAGCTTTCTTT
TRBJ2-1,NA,NA,TRBV4-3,CASSQEGTGYNEQFF,TGCGCCAGCAGCCAAGAAGGGACTGGCTACAATGAGCAGTTCTTC
TRBJ1-3,TRBD1,few,TRBV7-9,CASRQIGQGGNTIYF,TGTGCCAGCAGACAAATAGGACAGGGAGGAAACACCATATATTTT
TRBJ2-1,TRBD1,once,TRBV19,CASSGRTGGISYNEQFF,TGTGCCAGTAGTGGGCGGACAGGGGGAATCTCCTACAATGAGCAGTTCTTC
TRBJ1-3,NA,few,TRBV5-5,CASSLIEARGNTIYF,TGTGCCAGCAGCTTGATCGAGGCCCGTGGAAACACCATATATTTT
TRBJ2-7,TRBD1,NA,TRBV7-2,CASSLDRGSEQYF,TGTGCCAGCAGCTTAGACAGGGGAAGCGAGCAGTACTTC
TRBJ2-7,TRBD2,once,TRBV5-6,CASSFLTSGTYEQYF,TGTGCCAGCAGCTTTCTGACTAGCGGAACCTACGAGCAGTACTTC
TRBJ1-4,TRBD1,NA,TRBV12-5,CASGLVGQGLNEKLFF,TGTGCTAGTGGTTTGGTGGGACAGGGCCTTAATGAAAAACTGTTTTTT
TRBJ2-2,TRBD2,NA,TRBV24-1,CATSGLAGSNTGELFF,TGTGCCACCTCCGGACTAGCGGGCTCAAACACCGGGGAGCTGTTTTTT
TRBJ2-3,NA,NA,TRBV5-6,CASSLISNTDTQYF,TGTGCCAGCAGCTTAATTAGCAACACAGATACGCAGTATTTT
TRBJ1-1,NA,NA,TRBV29-1,CSVGPGGNTEAFF,TGCAGCGTGGGGCCGGGGGGGAACACTGAAGCTTTCTTT
TRBJ2-3,NA,NA,TRBV5-1,CASSLRSLTDTQYF,TGCGCCAGCAGCTTGCGGTCACTCACAGATACGCAGTATTTT
TRBJ2-1,TRBD2,NA,TRBV19,CASSIVTSGIDEQFF,TGTGCCAGTAGTATAGTCACTAGCGGGATAGATGAGCAGTTCTTC
TRBJ1-1,TRBD1,NA,TRBV28,CASSTRGTEAFF,TGTGCCAGCAGTACCAGGGGGACTGAAGCTTTCTTT
TRBJ1-6,TRBD1,NA,TRBV2,CASSDPGQGVGSPLHF,TGTGCCAGCAGTGACCCGGGACAGGGTGTAGGTTCACCCCTCCACTTT
TRBJ1-3,TRBD1,NA,TRBV5-1,CASSWGTAGNTIYF,TGCGCCAGCAGCTGGGGGACAGCTGGAAACACCATATATTTT
TRBJ2-5,NA,NA,TRBV21-1,CASSKVWTGPETQYF,TGTGCCAGCAGCAAAGTGTGGACAGGGCCAGAGACCCAGTACTTC
TRBJ2-7,TRBD2,NA,TRBV5-4,CASSLGLADSYEQYF,TGTGCCAGCAGCTTGGGACTAGCGGATTCCTACGAGCAGTACTTC
TRBJ2-7,TRBD1,NA,TRBV6-5,CASSATGFTHEQYF,TGTGCCAGCAGCGCGACAGGGTTTACGCACGAGCAGTACTTC
TRBJ2-1,NA,NA,TRBV6-1,CASSDPREIYNEQFF,TGTGCCAGCAGTGATCCCAGGGAAATCTACAATGAGCAGTTCTTC
TRBJ1-2,NA,once,TRBV5-8,CASSLSRTALNYGYTF,TGTGCCAGCAGCTTGTCACGGACAGCGCTTAACTATGGCTACACCTTC
TRBJ1-1,NA,NA,TRBV5-1,CASSLVIMNTEAFF,TGCGCCAGCAGCTTGGTTATTATGAACACTGAAGCTTTCTTT
TRBJ2-7,TRBD2,NA,TRBV3-1/TRBV3-2,CASSPRTRWYEQYF,TGTGCCAGCAGCCCCCGGACTAGGTGGTACGAGCAGTACTTC
TRBJ1-4,TRBD1,NA,TRBV5-1,CASSVGTGGFNEKLFF,TGCGCCAGCAGCGTCGGGACAGGGGGCTTTAATGAAAAACTGTTTTTT
TRBJ2-2,NA,few,TRBV24-1,CATSDNTGLVAAGELFF,TGTGCCACCAGTGATAATACTGGACTCGTCGCGGCCGGGGAGCTGTTTTTT
TRBJ2-1,TRBD1,NA,TRBV5-1,CASRQGVNNEQFF,TGCGCCAGCAGGCAGGGGGTAAATAATGAGCAGTTCTTC
TRBJ2-7,NA,few,TRBV11-2,CASSLDLHGFYEQYF,TGTGCCAGCAGCTTAGATCTGCACGGTTTCTACGAGCAGTACTTC
TRBJ1-3,NA,NA,TRBV18,CASSQTPDSSGNTIYF,TGTGCCAGCTCACAAACTCCGGACAGCTCTGGAAACACCATATATTTT
TRBJ2-2,NA,NA,TRBV27,CASSSLNTGELFF,TGTGCCAGCTCCTCCTTAAACACCGGGGAGCTGTTTTTT